Listed below are T cell receptor beta chains from one sample, sequenced in a study of OX40 agonist ivuxolimab in advanced cancers. The protocol was immunoSEQ multiplex PCR, while the TCRdb copy is restricted to in-frame clones and leaves out a portion. The table records roughly 20,000 clones, just under 85% of them present only once. The sample here was CD4+ or CD8+ T cells sorted from blood, taken in a trial of the OX40 agonist ivuxolimab. These receptor sequences come from an adult with an advanced solid tumor such as melanoma, head and neck, liver or kidney cancer. CDR3s include the opening cysteine and the closing phenylalanine or tryptophan. Each record gives: clone size, J gene, CDR3 length, D gene, V gene, CDR3 protein, CDR3 DNA. D genes are given only for firm matches. Not every row has a clone size; where given, it reads once, few, many or a size class.

- | TRBJ2-7 | 12 | - | TRBV5-6 | CASSLVSGEQYF | TGTGCCAGCAGCTTGGTCAGTGGCGAGCAGTACTTC
- | TRBJ2-7 | 15 | - | TRBV27 | CASSLSGDGFYEQYF | TGTGCCAGCAGTTTATCGGGGGACGGATTCTACGAGCAGTACTTC
few | TRBJ2-1 | 14 | - | TRBV7-3 | CASILDSSYNEQFF | TGTGCCAGCATACTAGACAGCTCCTACAATGAGCAGTTCTTC
- | TRBJ2-7 | 10 | - | TRBV10-3 | CAVGSYEQYF | TGTGCCGTTGGGTCCTACGAGCAGTACTTC
- | TRBJ1-5 | 14 | TRBD1 | TRBV7-6 | CASSLGTGNQPQHF | TGTGCCAGCAGCTTAGGGACAGGGAATCAGCCCCAGCATTTT
- | TRBJ2-1 | 15 | - | TRBV4-1 | CASSQEEIAWVEQFF | TGCGCCAGCAGCCAAGAGGAGATAGCGTGGGTCGAGCAGTTCTTC
- | TRBJ1-1 | 15 | - | TRBV4-1 | CASSQGPSTGTEAFF | TGCGCCAGCAGCCAAGGACCGTCAACGGGCACTGAAGCTTTCTTT
once | TRBJ2-1 | 15 | - | TRBV10-2 | CASSDELSSYNEQFF | TGCGCCAGCAGTGACGAGCTTAGCTCCTACAATGAGCAGTTCTTC
- | TRBJ1-1 | 17 | TRBD1 | TRBV2 | CASSEVDRGALNTEAFF | TGTGCCAGCAGTGAGGTGGACAGGGGGGCATTGAACACTGAAGCTTTCTTT
- | TRBJ2-2 | 13 | - | TRBV9 | CASSALVGGELFF | TGTGCCAGCAGCGCGCTAGTCGGCGGGGAGCTGTTTTTT
- | TRBJ2-3 | 13 | - | TRBV6-4 | CASSQRVTDTQYF | TGTGCCAGCAGCCAGCGGGTCACAGATACGCAGTATTTT
once | TRBJ2-2 | 15 | - | TRBV21-1 | CASSFGLAGPGELFF | TGTGCCAGCAGCTTCGGACTAGCGGGACCCGGGGAGCTGTTTTTT
- | TRBJ2-3 | 15 | TRBD2 | TRBV5-1 | CASSLVRERADTQYF | TGCGCCAGCAGCTTGGTGCGGGAGAGGGCAGATACGCAGTATTTT
- | TRBJ1-3 | 15 | TRBD1 | TRBV4-2 | CASSQQQGRQYTIYF | TGTGCCAGCAGCCAACAACAGGGGCGGCAGTACACCATATATTTT
- | TRBJ2-1 | 13 | - | TRBV2 | CANSGSSYNEQFF | TGTGCCAACTCGGGAAGCTCTTACAATGAGCAGTTCTTC
- | TRBJ2-3 | 13 | - | TRBV13 | CASSLERTDTQYF | TGTGCCAGCAGCTTAGAGAGGACAGATACGCAGTATTTT
- | TRBJ2-7 | 15 | TRBD2 | TRBV9 | CASSVAASGSYEQYF | TGTGCCAGCAGCGTAGCTGCTAGCGGCTCCTACGAGCAGTACTTC
- | TRBJ2-7 | 15 | TRBD2 | TRBV30 | CAWSEGLAGANEQYF | TGTGCCTGGAGTGAGGGACTAGCGGGAGCCAACGAGCAGTACTTC
- | TRBJ2-2 | 17 | TRBD2 | TRBV5-4 | CASSLGGPSGNTGELFF | TGTGCCAGCAGTCTCGGAGGCCCTAGCGGGAACACCGGGGAGCTGTTTTTT
- | TRBJ2-7 | 14 | TRBD2 | TRBV4-2 | CASSQDFRGSEQYF | TGTGCCAGCAGCCAAGACTTCCGCGGGAGTGAGCAGTACTTC
- | TRBJ1-5 | 13 | TRBD1 | TRBV2 | CASRGQGAQPQHF | TGTGCCAGCAGGGGACAGGGGGCACAGCCCCAGCATTTT
once | TRBJ2-3 | 14 | - | TRBV9 | CASSVSRSTDTQYF | TGTGCCAGCAGCGTCTCCCGCAGCACAGATACGCAGTATTTT
- | TRBJ2-2 | 15 | - | TRBV7-9 | CASSTKGRYTGELFF | TGTGCCAGCAGCACCAAAGGACGGTACACCGGGGAGCTGTTTTTT
- | TRBJ2-5 | 13 | - | TRBV4-1 | CASSQVVIETQYF | TGCGCCAGCAGCCAAGTGGTGATAGAGACCCAGTACTTC
once | TRBJ1-4 | 19 | - | TRBV7-9 | CASSWRESGPPVSNEKLFF | TGTGCCAGCAGCTGGCGGGAATCCGGGCCCCCCGTTTCTAATGAAAAACTGTTTTTT
- | TRBJ2-2 | 15 | TRBD2 | TRBV5-1 | CASSLGLVVTGELFF | TGCGCCAGCAGCTTAGGACTAGTAGTAACCGGGGAGCTGTTTTTT